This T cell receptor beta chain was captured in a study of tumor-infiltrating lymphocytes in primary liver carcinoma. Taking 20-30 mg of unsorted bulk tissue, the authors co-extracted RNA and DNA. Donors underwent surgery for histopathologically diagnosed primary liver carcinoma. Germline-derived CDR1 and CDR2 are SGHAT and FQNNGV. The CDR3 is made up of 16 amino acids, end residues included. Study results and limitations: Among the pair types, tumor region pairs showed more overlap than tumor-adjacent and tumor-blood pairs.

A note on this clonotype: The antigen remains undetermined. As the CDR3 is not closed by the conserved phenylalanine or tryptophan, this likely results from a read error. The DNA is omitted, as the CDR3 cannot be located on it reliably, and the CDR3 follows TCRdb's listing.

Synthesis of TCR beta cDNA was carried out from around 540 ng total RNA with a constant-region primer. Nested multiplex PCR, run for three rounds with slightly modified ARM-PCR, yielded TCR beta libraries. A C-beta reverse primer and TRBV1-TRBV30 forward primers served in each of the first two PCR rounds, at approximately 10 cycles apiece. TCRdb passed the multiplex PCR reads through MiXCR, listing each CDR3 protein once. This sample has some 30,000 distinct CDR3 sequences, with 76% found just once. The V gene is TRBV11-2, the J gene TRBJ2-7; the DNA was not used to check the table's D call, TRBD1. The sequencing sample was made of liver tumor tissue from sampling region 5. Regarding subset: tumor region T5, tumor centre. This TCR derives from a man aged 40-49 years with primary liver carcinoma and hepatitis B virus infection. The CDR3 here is CSSSFIQGAIHNEQYL.